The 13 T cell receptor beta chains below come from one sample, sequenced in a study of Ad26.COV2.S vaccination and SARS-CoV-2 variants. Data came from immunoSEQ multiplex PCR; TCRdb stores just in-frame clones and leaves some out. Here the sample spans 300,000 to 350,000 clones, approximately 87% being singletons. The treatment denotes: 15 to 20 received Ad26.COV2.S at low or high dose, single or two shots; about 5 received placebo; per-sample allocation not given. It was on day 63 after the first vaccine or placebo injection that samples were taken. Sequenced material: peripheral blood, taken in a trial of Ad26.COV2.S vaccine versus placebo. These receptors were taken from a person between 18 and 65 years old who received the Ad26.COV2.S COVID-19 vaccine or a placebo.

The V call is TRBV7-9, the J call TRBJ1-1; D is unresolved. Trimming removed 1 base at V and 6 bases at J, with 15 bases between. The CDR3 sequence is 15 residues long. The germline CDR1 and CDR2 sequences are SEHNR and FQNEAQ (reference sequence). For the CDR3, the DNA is TGTGCCAGCAGCTTAGTCCCAGCCGCCCTCCCTGAAGCTTTCTTT. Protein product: CASSLVPAALPEAFF.

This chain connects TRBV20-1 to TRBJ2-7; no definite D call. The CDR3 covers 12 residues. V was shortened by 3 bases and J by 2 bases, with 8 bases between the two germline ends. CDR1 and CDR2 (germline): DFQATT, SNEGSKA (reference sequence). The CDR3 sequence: CSASGPAYEQYF. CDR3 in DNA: TGCAGTGCTAGTGGCCCAGCCTACGAGCAGTACTTC.

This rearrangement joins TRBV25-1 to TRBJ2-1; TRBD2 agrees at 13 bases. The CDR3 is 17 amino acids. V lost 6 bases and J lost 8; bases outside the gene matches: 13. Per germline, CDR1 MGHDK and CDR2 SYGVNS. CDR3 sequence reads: CASSQLAGGPPRDEQFF. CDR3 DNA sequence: TGTGCCAGCAGCCAACTAGCGGGAGGGCCGCCGCGGGATGAGCAGTTCTTC.

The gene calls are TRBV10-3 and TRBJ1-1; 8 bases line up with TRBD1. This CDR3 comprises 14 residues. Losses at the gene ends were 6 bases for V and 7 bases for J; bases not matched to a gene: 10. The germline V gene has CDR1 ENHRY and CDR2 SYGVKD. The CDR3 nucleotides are TGTGCCATCAGGGGACAGGACAGGGCCTATGAAGCTTTCTTT. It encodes CAIRGQDRAYEAFF.

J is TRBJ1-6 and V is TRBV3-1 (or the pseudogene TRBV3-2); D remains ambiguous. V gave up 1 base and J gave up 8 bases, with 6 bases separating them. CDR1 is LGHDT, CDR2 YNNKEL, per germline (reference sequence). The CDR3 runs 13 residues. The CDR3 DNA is TGTGCCAGCAGCCAAGGCGGGGATTCACCCCTCCACTTT. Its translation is CASSQGGDSPLHF.

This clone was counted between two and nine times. The CDR3 loop is CASSRTGGSYNSPLHF. CDR3 nucleotide sequence: TGTGCCAGCAGTAGGACAGGGGGCTCCTATAATTCACCCCTCCACTTT. The chain couples TRBV6-4 to TRBJ1-6, with 10 bases that match TRBD1. Trimming removed 5 bases from V and 0 bases from J; junction bases left unmatched: 1. Germline V gene sequence: CDR1 MRHNA, CDR2 SNTAGT. There are 16 residues in the CDR3.

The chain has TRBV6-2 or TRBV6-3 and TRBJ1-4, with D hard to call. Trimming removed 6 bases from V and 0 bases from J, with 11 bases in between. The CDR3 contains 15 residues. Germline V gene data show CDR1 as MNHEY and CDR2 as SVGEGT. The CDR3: CASRPEGATNEKLFF. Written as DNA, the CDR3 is TGTGCCAGCAGACCTGAGGGTGCAACTAATGAAAAACTGTTTTTT.

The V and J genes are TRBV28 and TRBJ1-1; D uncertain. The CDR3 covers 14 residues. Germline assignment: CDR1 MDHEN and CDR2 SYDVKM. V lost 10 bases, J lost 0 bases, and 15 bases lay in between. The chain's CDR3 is CATQLWGLNTEAFF. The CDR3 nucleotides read TGTGCCACCCAGTTGTGGGGTTTGAACACTGAAGCTTTCTTT. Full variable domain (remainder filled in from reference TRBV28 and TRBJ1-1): DVKVTQSSRYLVKRTGEKVFLECVQDMDHENMFWYRQDPGLGLRLIYFSYDVKMKEKGDIPEGYSVSREKKERFSLILESASTNQTSMYLCATQLWGLNTEAFFGQGTRLTVV.

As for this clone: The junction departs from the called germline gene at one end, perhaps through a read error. CDR3: CATSPLSGSRAIRSFTGTDPF. The CDR3 DNA follows: TGTGCCACCAGTCCCTTATCGGGTTCCAGGGCGATCCGAAGCTTCACCGGGACCGACCCATTC. The chain has TRBV15 and TRBJ1-2, with D perhaps matching TRBD1 (5 bases). Germline CDR1 reads LNHNV; CDR2 reads YYDKDF (reference sequence). The CDR3 consists of 21 residues.

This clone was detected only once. CDR3 sequence: CASSLLTNQGIYGYTF. Written as DNA, the CDR3 is TGTGCCAGCAGCCTCCTGACCAATCAGGGGATCTATGGCTACACCTTC. This rearrangement joins TRBV5-6 to TRBJ1-2, with D possibly matching TRBD1 (6 bases). With 4 bases removed from V and 4 bases from J, the gap between germline ends came to 20 bases. Per the germline V gene, CDR1 is SGHDT and CDR2 is YYEEEE. CDR3 length: 16 residues.

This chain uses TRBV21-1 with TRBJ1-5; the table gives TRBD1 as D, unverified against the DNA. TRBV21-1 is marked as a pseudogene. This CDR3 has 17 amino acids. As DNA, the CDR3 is TGTGCCAGCAGCAAAGGGACAGTGAGTTTTCTGGGGCAGCCCCAGCATTTT. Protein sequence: CASSKGTVSFLGQPQHF.

As DNA, the CDR3 is TGTGCCAGCTCACCACCAATTAACAGGGGAGGTGGCTACACCTTC. Translating it yields CASSPPINRGGGYTF. V and J are TRBV18 and TRBJ1-2; 7 bases fit TRBD1. Germline CDR1 KGHSH, CDR2 LQKENI. Unmatched junction bases numbered 8, after V lost 0 bases and J lost 7 bases. CDR3 length: 15 amino acids.

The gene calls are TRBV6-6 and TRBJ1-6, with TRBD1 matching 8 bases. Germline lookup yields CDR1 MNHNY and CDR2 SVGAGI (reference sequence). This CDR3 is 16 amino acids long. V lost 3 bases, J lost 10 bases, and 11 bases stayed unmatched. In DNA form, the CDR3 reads TGTGCCAGCAGTTATCCAGGGGGCGGAATAGGGTCACCCCTCCACTTT. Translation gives CASSYPGGGIGSPLHF.